The 5 T cell receptor beta chains presented below share a single source sample, sequenced in a study of a mutant IDH1 vaccine in newly diagnosed glioma (dated by TCRdb to 2020 to 2023). For these TCRs, the target antigens are not known. The library was built by means of the immunoSEQ multiplex PCR assay. This immuneACCESS table, as held by TCRdb, lists in-frame sequences with V and J called but not all clones. Of the missing ones, under half trace to an unresolved V gene in checked studies; the others have no known cause. The sample includes under 150,000 clones, with about four fifths observed a single time. The ten largest clones represent 4.5% to 7% of the sample. What this sample's time point label stands for: week 11, during vaccination. A 20-mer mutant IDH1 peptide at 300 micrograms in Montanide made up each vaccine dose, which was injected subcutaneously together with topical imiquimod. The sample here was PBMCs, taken from a glioma patient whose treatment included an IDH1 peptide vaccine. The receptors were gathered from a man aged 35-49 years with glioma.

V usage is TRBV25-1 and J usage is TRBJ2-7; D is uncertain. This CDR3 has 11 amino acids. The germline gives CDR1 MGHDK, CDR2 SYGVNS. Trimming removed 4 bases from V and 2 bases from J, with 3 bases in between. CDR3 in amino acids: CASSAAYEQYF. Written as DNA, the CDR3 is TGTGCCAGCAGTGCCGCCTACGAGCAGTACTTC.

This clone has only a few counts. The chain uses TRBV25-1 and TRBJ1-5; tentative D call: TRBD1 (5 bases). This CDR3 spans 14 amino acids. Between the trimmed V and J ends, which lost 4 bases and 4 bases, there was a span of 11 bases. Per the germline V gene, CDR1 is MGHDK and CDR2 is SYGVNS. CDR3 DNA: TGTGCCAGCAGTGGTCAGGGAGGTAATCAGCCCCAGCATTTT. It translates to CASSGQGGNQPQHF.

The CDR3 region is CASSFNADYGYTF. The CDR3 bases are TGTGCCAGCAGTTTCAACGCAGACTATGGCTACACCTTC. The J gene is TRBJ1-2, the V gene TRBV27; D uncertain. Germline CDR1 reads MNHEY; CDR2 reads SMNVEV (reference sequence). The CDR3 is made up of 13 amino acids. The V end was cut by 3 bases, the J end by 3 bases, with 8 bases between.

The CDR3 here is CASSLTGAYNEQFF. The CDR3 nucleotides are TGTGCCAGCAGTTTAACAGGTGCCTACAATGAGCAGTTCTTC. The V gene is TRBV28, the J gene TRBJ2-1, with D tentatively TRBD1 (5 bases). The CDR3 covers 14 residues. Between the trimmed V and J ends, which lost 2 bases and 2 bases, there was a span of 7 bases. The germline CDR1 and CDR2 sequences are MDHEN and SYDVKM.

This clone was observed a handful of times. CDR3 DNA sequence: TGTGCCAGCACCACGGACCAGGGGAGAGCTTTCTTT. Its translation: CASTTDQGRAFF. The chain recombines TRBV6-5 with TRBJ1-1; tentatively, D is TRBD1 (6 bases). This CDR3 has 12 residues. The germline V gene encodes CDR1 MNHEY and CDR2 SVGAGI. V was pared by 7 bases and J by 10 bases, with 16 bases between.